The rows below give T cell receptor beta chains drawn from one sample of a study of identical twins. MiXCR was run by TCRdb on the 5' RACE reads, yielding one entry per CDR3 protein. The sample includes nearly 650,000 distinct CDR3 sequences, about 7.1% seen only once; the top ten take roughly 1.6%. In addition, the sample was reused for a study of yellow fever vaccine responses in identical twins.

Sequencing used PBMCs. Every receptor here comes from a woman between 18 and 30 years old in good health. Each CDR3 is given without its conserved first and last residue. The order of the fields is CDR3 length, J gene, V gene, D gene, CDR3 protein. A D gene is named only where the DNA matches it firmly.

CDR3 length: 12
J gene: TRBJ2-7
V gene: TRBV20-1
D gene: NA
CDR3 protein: SARDLLATYEQY

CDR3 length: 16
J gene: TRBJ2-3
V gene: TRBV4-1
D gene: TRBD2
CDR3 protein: ASSQDLAGDIRTDTQY

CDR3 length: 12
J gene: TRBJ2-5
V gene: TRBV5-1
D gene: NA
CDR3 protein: ASSFQSGAETQY

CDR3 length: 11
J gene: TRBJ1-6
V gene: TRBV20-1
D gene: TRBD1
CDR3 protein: SAQGASNSPLH

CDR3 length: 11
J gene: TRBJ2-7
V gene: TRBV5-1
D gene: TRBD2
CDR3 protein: ASSSGLAYEQY

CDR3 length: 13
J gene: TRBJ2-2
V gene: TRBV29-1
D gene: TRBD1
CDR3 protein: SVTDRGQSTGELF

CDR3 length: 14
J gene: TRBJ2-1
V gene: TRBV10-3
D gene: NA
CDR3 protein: AISDSQTGSYNEQF

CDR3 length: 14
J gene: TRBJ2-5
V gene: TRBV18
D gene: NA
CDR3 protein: ASSPRWSGEQKTQY

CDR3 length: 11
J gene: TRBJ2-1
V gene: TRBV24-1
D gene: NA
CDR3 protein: ATSEVLASEQF

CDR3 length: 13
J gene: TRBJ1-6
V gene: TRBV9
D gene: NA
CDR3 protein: ASSPESSYNSPLH

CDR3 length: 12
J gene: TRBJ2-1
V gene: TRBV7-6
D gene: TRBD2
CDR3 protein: ASSLKRGYGEQF

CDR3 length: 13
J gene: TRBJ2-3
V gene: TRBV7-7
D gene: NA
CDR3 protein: ASSLAGAFTDTQY

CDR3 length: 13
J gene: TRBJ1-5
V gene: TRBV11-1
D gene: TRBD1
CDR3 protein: ASSLGQGDPQPQH

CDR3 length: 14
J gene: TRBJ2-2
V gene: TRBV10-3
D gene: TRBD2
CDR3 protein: AISPTSGGNTGELF

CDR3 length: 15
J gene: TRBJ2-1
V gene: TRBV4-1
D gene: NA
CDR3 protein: ASSPLNVRGVYNEQF

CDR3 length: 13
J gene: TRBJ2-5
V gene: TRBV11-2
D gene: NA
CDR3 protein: ASSEGAVRKETQY

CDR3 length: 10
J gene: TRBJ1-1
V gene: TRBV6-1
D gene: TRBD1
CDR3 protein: ASYRDRVLAF

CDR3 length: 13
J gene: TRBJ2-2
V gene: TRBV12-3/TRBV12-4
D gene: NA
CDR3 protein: ASGHLDWVTGELF

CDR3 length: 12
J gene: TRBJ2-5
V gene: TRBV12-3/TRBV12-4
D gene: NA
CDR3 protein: ASSFGTSKETQY

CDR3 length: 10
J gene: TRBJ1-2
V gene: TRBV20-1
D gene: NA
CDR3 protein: IFSTPNYGYT

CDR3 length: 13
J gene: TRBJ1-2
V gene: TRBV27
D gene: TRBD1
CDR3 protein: ASRARQGPDYGYT

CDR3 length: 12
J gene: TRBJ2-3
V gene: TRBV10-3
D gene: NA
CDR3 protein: AISESGGPDTQY

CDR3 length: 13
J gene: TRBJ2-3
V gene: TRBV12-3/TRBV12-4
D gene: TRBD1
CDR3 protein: ASSPDRVQFGTQY

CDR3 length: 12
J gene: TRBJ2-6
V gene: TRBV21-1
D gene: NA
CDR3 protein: ASPTGDGANVLT

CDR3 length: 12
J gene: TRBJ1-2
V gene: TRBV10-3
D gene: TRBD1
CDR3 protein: AISDSRGGNGYT

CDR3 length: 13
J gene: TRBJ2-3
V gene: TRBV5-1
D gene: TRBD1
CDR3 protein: ASSVTGGIADTQY

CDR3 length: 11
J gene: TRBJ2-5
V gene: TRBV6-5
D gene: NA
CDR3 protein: ASSYSRSETQY

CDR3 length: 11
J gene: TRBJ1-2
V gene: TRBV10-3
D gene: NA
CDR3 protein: AISESIGAGYT

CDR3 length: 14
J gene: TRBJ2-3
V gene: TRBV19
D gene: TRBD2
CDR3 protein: ASSMNPSGTTDTQY

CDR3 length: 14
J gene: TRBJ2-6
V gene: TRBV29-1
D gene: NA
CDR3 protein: SVSAGAISGANVLT

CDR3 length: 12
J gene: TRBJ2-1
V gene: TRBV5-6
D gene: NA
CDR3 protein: ASSTGLGRNEQF

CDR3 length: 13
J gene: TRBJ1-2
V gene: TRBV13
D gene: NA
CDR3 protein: ASSLGSRSNYGYT

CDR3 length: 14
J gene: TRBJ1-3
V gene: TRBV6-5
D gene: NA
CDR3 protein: ASSYSKSETGNTIY

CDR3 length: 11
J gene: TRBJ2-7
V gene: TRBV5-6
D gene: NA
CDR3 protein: ASSLTSWNEQY

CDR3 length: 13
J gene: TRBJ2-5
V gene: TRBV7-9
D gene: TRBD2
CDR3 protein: ASTPMGGGQETQY

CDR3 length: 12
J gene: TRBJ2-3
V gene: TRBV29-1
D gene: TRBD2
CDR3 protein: SVTSGGGTDTQY

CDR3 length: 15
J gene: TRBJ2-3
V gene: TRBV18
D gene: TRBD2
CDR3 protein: ASSPPWGTSDTDTQY